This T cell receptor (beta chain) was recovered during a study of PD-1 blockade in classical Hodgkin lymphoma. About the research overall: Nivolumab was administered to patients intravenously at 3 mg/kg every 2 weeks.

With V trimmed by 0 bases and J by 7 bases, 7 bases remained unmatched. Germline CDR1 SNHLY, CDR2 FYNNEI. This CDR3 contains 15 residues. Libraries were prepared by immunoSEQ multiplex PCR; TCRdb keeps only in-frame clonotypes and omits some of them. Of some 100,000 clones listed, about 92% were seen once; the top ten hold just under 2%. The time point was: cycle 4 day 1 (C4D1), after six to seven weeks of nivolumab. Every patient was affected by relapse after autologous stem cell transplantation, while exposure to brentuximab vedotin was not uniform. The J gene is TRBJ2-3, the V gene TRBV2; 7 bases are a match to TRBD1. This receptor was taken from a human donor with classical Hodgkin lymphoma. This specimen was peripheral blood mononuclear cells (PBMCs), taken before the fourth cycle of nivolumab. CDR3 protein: CASSEATGITNTQYF. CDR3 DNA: TGTGCCAGCAGTGAAGCGACAGGGATTACGAATACGCAGTATTTT.